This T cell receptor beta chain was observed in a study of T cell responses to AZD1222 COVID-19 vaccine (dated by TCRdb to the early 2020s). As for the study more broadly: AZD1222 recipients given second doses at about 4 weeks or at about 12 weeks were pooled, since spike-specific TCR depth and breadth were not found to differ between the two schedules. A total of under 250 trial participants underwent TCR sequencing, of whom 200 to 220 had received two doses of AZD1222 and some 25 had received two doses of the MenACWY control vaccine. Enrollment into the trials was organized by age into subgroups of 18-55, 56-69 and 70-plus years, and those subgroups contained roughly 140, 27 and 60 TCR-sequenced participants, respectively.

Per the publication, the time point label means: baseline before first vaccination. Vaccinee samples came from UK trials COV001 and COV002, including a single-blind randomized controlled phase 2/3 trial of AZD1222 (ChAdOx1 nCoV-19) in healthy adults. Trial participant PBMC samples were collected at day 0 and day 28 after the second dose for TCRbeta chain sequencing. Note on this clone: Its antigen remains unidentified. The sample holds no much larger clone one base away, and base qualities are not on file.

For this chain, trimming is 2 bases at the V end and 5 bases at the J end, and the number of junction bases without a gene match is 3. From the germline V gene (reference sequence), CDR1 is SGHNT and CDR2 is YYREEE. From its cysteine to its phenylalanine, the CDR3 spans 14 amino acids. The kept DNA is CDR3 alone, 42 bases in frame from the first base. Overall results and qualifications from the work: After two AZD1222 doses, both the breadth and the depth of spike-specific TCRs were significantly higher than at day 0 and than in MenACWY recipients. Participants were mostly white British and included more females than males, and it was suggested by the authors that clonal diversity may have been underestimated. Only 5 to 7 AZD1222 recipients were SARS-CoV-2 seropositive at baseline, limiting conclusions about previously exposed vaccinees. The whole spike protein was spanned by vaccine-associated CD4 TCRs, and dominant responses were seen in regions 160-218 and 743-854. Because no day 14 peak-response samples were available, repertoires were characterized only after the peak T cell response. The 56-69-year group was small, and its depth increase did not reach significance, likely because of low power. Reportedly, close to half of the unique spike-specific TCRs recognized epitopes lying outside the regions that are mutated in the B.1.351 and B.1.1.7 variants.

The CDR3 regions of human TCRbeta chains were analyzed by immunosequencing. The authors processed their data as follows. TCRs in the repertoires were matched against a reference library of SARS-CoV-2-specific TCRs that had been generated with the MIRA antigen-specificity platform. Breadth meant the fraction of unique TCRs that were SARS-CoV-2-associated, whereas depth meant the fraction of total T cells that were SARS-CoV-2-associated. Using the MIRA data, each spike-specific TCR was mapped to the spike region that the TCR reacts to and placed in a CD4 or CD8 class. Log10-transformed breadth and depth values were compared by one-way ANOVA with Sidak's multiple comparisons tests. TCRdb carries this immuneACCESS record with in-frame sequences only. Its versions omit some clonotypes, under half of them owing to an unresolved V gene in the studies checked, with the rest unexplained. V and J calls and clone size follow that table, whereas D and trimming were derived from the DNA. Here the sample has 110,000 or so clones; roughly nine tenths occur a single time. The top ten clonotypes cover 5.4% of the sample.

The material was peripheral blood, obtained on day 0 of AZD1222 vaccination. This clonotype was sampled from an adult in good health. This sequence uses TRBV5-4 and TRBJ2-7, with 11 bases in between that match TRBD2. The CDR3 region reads CASSFSGGADEQYF. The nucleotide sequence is TGTGCCAGCAGCTTTAGCGGGGGGGCCGACGAGCAGTACTTC.